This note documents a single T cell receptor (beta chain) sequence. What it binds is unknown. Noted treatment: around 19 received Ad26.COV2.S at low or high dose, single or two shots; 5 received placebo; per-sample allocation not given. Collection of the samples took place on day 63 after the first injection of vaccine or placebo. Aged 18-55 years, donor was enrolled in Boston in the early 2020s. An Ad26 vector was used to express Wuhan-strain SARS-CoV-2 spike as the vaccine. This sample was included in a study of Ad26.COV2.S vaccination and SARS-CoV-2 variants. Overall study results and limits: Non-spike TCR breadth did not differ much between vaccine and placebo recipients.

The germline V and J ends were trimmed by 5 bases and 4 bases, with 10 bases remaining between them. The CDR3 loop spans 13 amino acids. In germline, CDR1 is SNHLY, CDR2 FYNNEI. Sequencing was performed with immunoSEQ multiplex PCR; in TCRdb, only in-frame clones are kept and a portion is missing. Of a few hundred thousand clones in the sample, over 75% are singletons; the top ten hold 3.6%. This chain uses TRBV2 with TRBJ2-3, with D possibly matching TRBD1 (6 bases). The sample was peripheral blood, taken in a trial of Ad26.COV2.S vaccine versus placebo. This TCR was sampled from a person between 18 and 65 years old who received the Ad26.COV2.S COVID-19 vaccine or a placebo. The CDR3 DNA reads TGTGCCAGCAGTCGACGGACAGCAGATACGCAGTATTTT. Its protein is CASSRRTADTQYF.